The 26 T cell receptor beta chains below were found in one sample sequenced in a study of shared clonotypes between healthy human individuals (TCRdb year 2020). Libraries were made using the immunoSEQ multiplex PCR assay. TCRdb holds this immuneACCESS table with in-frame rearrangements only. Some clones are missing; in checked studies, unresolved V genes explain under half, and the rest has no known cause. A total of around 2.3 million clones appear in this sample, about 94% of them only once. In total, the top ten clones hold approximately 0.13% of the sample. Sequencing was carried out using naive CD4+ T cells sorted from blood. What the cell subset or site label conveys for this sample: CD45RA+ positively selected. Source of these receptors: a man aged 18 to 30 in good health.

This rearrangement joins TRBV28 to TRBJ2-1; 8 bases map to TRBD2. This CDR3 comprises 15 residues. V was clipped by 6 bases and J by 7 bases; unmatched bases: 11. Germline CDR1 and CDR2: MDHEN and SYDVKM. The chain's CDR3 is CASRLSGGRRNEQFF. The CDR3 region has the DNA TGTGCCAGCAGGCTCTCGGGGGGGCGTAGGAATGAGCAGTTCTTC.

This rearrangement joins TRBV5-1 to TRBJ1-2; 10 bases line up with TRBD1. CDR3 length equals 13 residues. The V and J ends lost 4 bases and 6 bases, in that order; junction bases with no gene match: 3. Germline loops: CDR1 SGHRS, CDR2 YFSETQ. In DNA, the CDR3 is TGCGCCAGCAGCCCCGGGACAGGGGATGGCTACACCTTC. Its translation is CASSPGTGDGYTF.

Only a few counts were recorded for this clone. The chain links TRBV28 to TRBJ1-2; a possible D gene is TRBD1 (6 bases). This CDR3 spans 14 amino acids. Germline lookup yields CDR1 MDHEN and CDR2 SYDVKM. V lost 11 bases, J lost 4 bases, and 20 bases lay in between. The CDR3 loop is CAAGRGANLYGYTF. For the CDR3, the DNA is TGTGCCGCTGGTCGGGGGGCCAACCTCTATGGCTACACCTTC.

The V call is TRBV29-1, the J call TRBJ2-7, with 7 bases that match TRBD1. The germline V gene has CDR1 SQVTM and CDR2 ANQGSEA. The CDR3 has 16 residues. The V and J ends lost 2 bases and 2 bases, in that order; junction bases with no gene match: 12. The CDR3 loop is CSVEISSDRLPYEQYF. In nucleotides, the CDR3 is TGCAGCGTTGAAATCTCGTCGGACAGGTTGCCCTACGAGCAGTACTTC.

Here the CDR3 DNA reads TGTGCCAGCTTAAACCCGACTAACTATGGCTACACCTTC. Translated: CASLNPTNYGYTF. V and J are TRBV6-5 and TRBJ1-2; no clear D gene. Germline loops: CDR1 MNHEY, CDR2 SVGAGI. V shed 8 bases and J shed 0 bases, with 10 bases lying between them. The CDR3 has 13 residues.

The chain links TRBV10-3 to TRBJ1-1; 9 positions agree with TRBD1. Germline CDR1 reads ENHRY; CDR2 reads SYGVKD. J gave up 3 bases and V 7 bases, and 9 bases lay outside the gene matches. The CDR3 length is 15 residues. CDR3 in amino acids: CAIKPQGAGDTEAFF. As DNA, the CDR3 is TGTGCCATCAAACCACAGGGGGCTGGGGACACTGAAGCTTTCTTT.

This rearrangement joins TRBV6-5 to TRBJ2-2; possibly TRBD1 or TRBD2 for D (5 bases each). V shed 6 bases and J shed 2 bases, with 7 bases lying between them. CDR1 is MNHEY, CDR2 SVGAGI, per germline. The CDR3 is 13 residues long. CDR3 bases: TGTGCCAGCAGACGGGACAACACCGGGGAGCTGTTTTTT. It specifies CASRRDNTGELFF.

The chain combines TRBV7-3 with TRBJ2-3; 7 nucleotides line up with TRBD1. V lost 5 bases to trimming and J lost 2 bases; unmatched junction nucleotides: 7. CDR1 and CDR2 (germline): SGHTA, FQGTGA. The CDR3 has 15 amino acids. The CDR3 loop reads CASSRTGANTDTQYF. CDR3 DNA: TGTGCCAGCAGCCGAACAGGGGCTAACACAGATACGCAGTATTTT.

The chain is built from TRBV4-1 and TRBJ2-2, with D uncertain. The germline CDR1 and CDR2 sequences are MGHRA and YSYEKL. Trimming took 1 base from V and 5 from J, leaving 2 bases between them. The CDR3 consists of 12 residues. The CDR3 DNA follows: TGCGCCAGCAGCCAAGTAACCGGGGAGCTGTTTTTT. It translates to CASSQVTGELFF.

This clone has a single count. The chain recombines TRBV6-5 with TRBJ2-1, with D perhaps matching TRBD2 (7 bases). Germline assignment: CDR1 MNHEY and CDR2 SVGAGI. The V end lost 7 bases, the J end lost 2 bases, and 15 bases lay between the germline ends. The length of the CDR3 is 15 residues. The CDR3 region is CASTGAGAAYNEQFF. The CDR3, as DNA: TGTGCCAGCACTGGGGCGGGGGCCGCCTACAATGAGCAGTTCTTC.

The chain carries TRBV28 and TRBJ2-3; either TRBD1 or TRBD2 may supply D (6 bases each). The CDR3 has 15 amino acids. The ends were cut back, 3 bases at V and 1 base at J, with 11 bases in the middle. Per germline, CDR1 MDHEN and CDR2 SYDVKM. The DNA for the CDR3 is TGTGCCAGCAGTTTGTGGGGGGCCGGCACAGATACGCAGTATTTT. It is translated as CASSLWGAGTDTQYF. Combining the CDR3 with reference TRBV28 and TRBJ2-3 gives the whole variable domain DVKVTQSSRYLVKRTGEKVFLECVQDMDHENMFWYRQDPGLGLRLIYFSYDVKMKEKGDIPEGYSVSREKKERFSLILESASTNQTSMYLCASSLWGAGTDTQYFGPGTRLTVL.

A single count supports this clone. The genes are TRBV5-4 and TRBJ2-4; weak D call: TRBD2 (5 bases). The V end lost 4 bases, the J end lost 3 bases, and 20 bases lay between the germline ends. This CDR3 comprises 17 residues. CDR1 is SGHNT, CDR2 YYREEE, per germline (reference sequence). CDR3 bases: TGTGCCAGCAGCATGGGAGATCCCAACGCCGTCAAAAACATTCAGTACTTC. Amino acid sequence: CASSMGDPNAVKNIQYF.

This sequence joins TRBV5-1 and TRBJ2-3, with TRBD1 identical over 9 bases. The CDR3 is 17 amino acids. In germline, CDR1 is SGHRS, CDR2 YFSETQ. V lost 0 bases to trimming and J lost 6 bases; unmatched junction nucleotides: 11. This CDR3 reads CASSLGRTGDNVDTQYF. DNA of the CDR3: TGCGCCAGCAGCTTGGGGAGGACAGGGGATAATGTGGATACGCAGTATTTT. Drawing the rest from reference TRBV5-1 and TRBJ2-3, the complete variable domain is KAGVTQTPRYLIKTRGQQVTLSCSPISGHRSVSWYQQTPGQGLQFLFEYFSETQRNKGNFPGRFSGRQFSNSRSEMNVSTLELGDSALYLCASSLGRTGDNVDTQYFGPGTRLTVL.

The V call is TRBV13, the J call TRBJ2-5; D is ambiguous. CDR3 size: 14 residues. Germline-derived CDR1 and CDR2 are PRHDT and FYEKMQ (reference sequence). The V end was cut by 1 base, the J end by 3 bases, with 9 bases between. As DNA, the CDR3 is TGTGCCAGCAGCTTAGTTCCAGAGAAAGAGACCCAGTACTTC. This sequence encodes CASSLVPEKETQYF.

The CDR3 spells CASSSGLDTDTQYF. DNA of the CDR3: TGTGCCAGCAGTTCCGGACTAGACACAGATACGCAGTATTTT. The genes are TRBV6-5 and TRBJ2-3; 7 bases are a match to TRBD2. This CDR3 is 14 amino acids long. Germline V gene sequence: CDR1 MNHEY, CDR2 SVGAGI. V lost 4 bases to trimming and J lost 2 bases; unmatched junction nucleotides: 3.

The rearrangement uses TRBV29-1 and TRBJ1-2, with D possibly matching TRBD1 (5 bases). The V end lost 8 bases, the J end lost 7 bases, and 14 bases lay between the germline ends. The CDR3 runs to 11 residues. The germline V gene encodes CDR1 SQVTM and CDR2 ANQGSEA. The CDR3 bases are TGCAGCCCGGGGGGGGTAAGTGGCTACACCTTC. As protein: CSPGGVSGYTF.

On this clone: The sample has other DNA sequences that encode this CDR3 too. The chain uses TRBV20-1 and TRBJ2-1; D unclear. Germline V CDR1 and CDR2: DFQATT, SNEGSKA (reference sequence). With 5 bases removed from V and 7 bases from J, the gap between germline ends came to 6 bases. The CDR3 has 10 residues. CDR3 in amino acids: CSAQGNEQFF. CDR3 DNA: TGCAGTGCTCAAGGGAATGAGCAGTTCTTC.

The rearrangement uses TRBV2 and TRBJ2-5; D call uncertain. The V end was cut by 7 bases, the J end by 5 bases, with 17 bases between. CDR1 SNHLY and CDR2 FYNNEI come from the germline V gene. The CDR3 loop spans 14 amino acids. CDR3: CASTTPLGSETQYF. The DNA of the CDR3 is TGTGCCAGCACCACCCCCCTGGGTTCCGAGACCCAGTACTTC.

The rearrangement joins TRBV6-5 to TRBJ1-1; no clear D. V shed 7 bases and J shed 5 bases, with 14 bases lying between them. The CDR3 spans 13 residues. Germline CDR1 reads MNHEY; CDR2 reads SVGAGI. The CDR3 region has the DNA TGTGCCAGCATCCGGGCCCCCGGGACTGAAGCTTTCTTT. Protein product: CASIRAPGTEAFF.

This chain uses TRBV30 with TRBJ1-5; no firm D call. The V end was cut by 1 base, the J end by 6 bases, with 10 bases between. Per the germline V gene, CDR1 is GTSNPN and CDR2 is SVGIG (reference sequence). The CDR3 runs 13 residues. The CDR3 loop is CAWSASAGQPQHF. The CDR3 DNA follows: TGTGCCTGGAGTGCCTCGGCGGGTCAGCCCCAGCATTTT. The entire variable domain, with the rest obtained from reference TRBV30 and TRBJ1-5, is as follows: SQTIHQWPATLVQPVGSPLSLECTVEGTSNPNLYWYRQAAGRGLQLLFYSVGIGQISSEVPQNLSASRPQDRQFILSSKKLLLSDSGFYLCAWSASAGQPQHFGDGTRLSIL.

This chain links TRBV12-5 with TRBJ2-2; D may be TRBD1 or TRBD2 (5 bases each). The V and J ends lost 4 bases and 6 bases respectively, with 12 bases between them. Germline CDR1 reads LGHNT; CDR2 reads FRNRAP. There are 14 residues in the CDR3. CDR3 in amino acids: CASGWGGGAGELFF. In DNA form, the CDR3 reads TGTGCTAGTGGTTGGGGCGGAGGCGCCGGGGAGCTGTTTTTT.

The chain links TRBV7-8 to TRBJ2-7; tentatively, D is TRBD2 (7 bases). V gave up 5 bases and J gave up 0 bases, with 23 bases separating them. Looked up from germline, CDR1 is SGHVS and CDR2 is FQNEAQ. The CDR3 is 18 amino acids. The CDR3 bases are TGTGCCAGCAGCCGAAGGGGGGGCGCGGACAGCAGCTCCTACGAGCAGTACTTC. This translates into CASSRRGGADSSSYEQYF.

The chain uses TRBV19 and TRBJ1-1, with 7 bases fitting TRBD1. The CDR3 extends over 14 amino acids. After removal of 7 bases from V and 1 base from J, the junction contained 6 bases not matched to a gene. CDR1 and CDR2 (germline): LNHDA, SQIVND (reference sequence). The CDR3 DNA sequence: TGTGCCAGTATGTGGGACAGTGGGAACACTGAAGCTTTCTTT. Translated: CASMWDSGNTEAFF.

The table lists this clone with a count of one. The chain links TRBV6-1 to TRBJ2-5; 7 nucleotides agree with TRBD2. Germline assignment: CDR1 MNHNS and CDR2 SASEGT. The CDR3 is 12 residues long. V was clipped by 11 bases and J by 5 bases; unmatched bases: 8. CDR3 DNA sequence: TGTGCCTGCGGGGGATCTGGGGAGACCCAGTACTTC. Amino acid sequence: CACGGSGETQYF.

The rearrangement joins TRBV18 to TRBJ2-1, with 7 bases aligning to TRBD1. CDR3 size: 16 residues. The ends lost 1 base at V and 6 bases at J; junction bases unmatched: 9. Germline CDR1 is KGHSH and CDR2 is LQKENI. CDR3 DNA sequence: TGTGCCAGCTCACCACAGGGGGCGCTCATTGGCAATGAGCAGTTCTTC. This translates into CASSPQGALIGNEQFF.

V usage is TRBV7-9 and J usage is TRBJ2-4, with D uncertain. V shed 1 base and J shed 1 base, with 11 bases lying between them. CDR1 SEHNR and CDR2 FQNEAQ come from the germline V gene (reference sequence). The CDR3 covers 16 residues. In DNA, the CDR3 is TGTGCCAGCAGCTTAGTCCTCTTGGGGGCCAAAAACATTCAGTACTTC. This translates into CASSLVLLGAKNIQYF. The entire variable domain, with the rest obtained from reference TRBV7-9 and TRBJ2-4, is as follows: DTGVSQNPRHKITKRGQNVTFRCDPISEHNRLYWYRQTLGQGPEFLTYFQNEAQLEKSRLLSDRFSAERPKGSFSTLEIQRTEQGDSAMYLCASSLVLLGAKNIQYFGAGTRLSVL.